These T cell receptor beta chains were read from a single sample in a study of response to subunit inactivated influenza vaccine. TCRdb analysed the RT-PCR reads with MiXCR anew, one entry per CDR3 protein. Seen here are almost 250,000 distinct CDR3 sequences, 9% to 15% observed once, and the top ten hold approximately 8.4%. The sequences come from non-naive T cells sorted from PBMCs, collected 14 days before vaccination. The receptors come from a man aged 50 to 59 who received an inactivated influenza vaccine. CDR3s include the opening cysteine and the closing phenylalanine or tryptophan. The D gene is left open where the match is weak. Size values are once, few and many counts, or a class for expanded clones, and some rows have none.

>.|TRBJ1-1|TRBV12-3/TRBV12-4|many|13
TGTGCCAGCAGTTTTAACAGGGATACTGAAGCTTTCTTT
CASSFNRDTEAFF
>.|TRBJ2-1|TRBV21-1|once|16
TGTGCCAGCAGCAAAGGGGCACCGCACGTGGTCCATGAGCAGTTCTTC
CASSKGAPHVVHEQFF
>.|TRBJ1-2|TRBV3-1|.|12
TGTGCCAGCAGCCAAGGTCACTATGGCTACACCTTC
CASSQGHYGYTF
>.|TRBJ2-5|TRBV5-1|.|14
TGCGCCAGCAGCGAAGGACTGGACCAAGAGACCCAGTACTTC
CASSEGLDQETQYF
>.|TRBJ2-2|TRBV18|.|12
TGTGCCAGCTCCCAATCGGTCGGGGAGCTGTTTTTT
CASSQSVGELFF
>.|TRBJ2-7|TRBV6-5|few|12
TGTGCCAGCAGGCCCGGGGATGGGGAGCAGTACTTC
CASRPGDGEQYF
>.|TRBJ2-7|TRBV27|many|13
TGTGCCAGCAGTCTTGGGCCAGCCTACGAGCAGTACTTC
CASSLGPAYEQYF
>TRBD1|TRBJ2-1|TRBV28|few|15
TGTGCCAGCACCGCGGCCGGGACAGGGATAAATGAGCAGTTCTTC
CASTAAGTGINEQFF
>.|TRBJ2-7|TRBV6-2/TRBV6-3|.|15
TGTGCCAGCAGTTACCGGGCCGGACCTACCTACGAGCAGTACTTC
CASSYRAGPTYEQYF
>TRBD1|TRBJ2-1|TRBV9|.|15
TGTGCCAGCAGCGGCGGAACAGGGGGACTTGGTGAGCAGTTCTTC
CASSGGTGGLGEQFF
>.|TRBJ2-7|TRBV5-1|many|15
TGCGCCAGCAGCTTGGCCTCCGGGCGACCCTACGAGCAGTACTTC
CASSLASGRPYEQYF
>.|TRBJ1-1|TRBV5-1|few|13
TGCGCCAGCAGCTCATACGAGGGCAACAAAGCTTTCTTT
CASSSYEGNKAFF
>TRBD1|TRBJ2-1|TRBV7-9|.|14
TGTGCCAGCAGGAATGACAGGGGACGTAATGAGCAGTTCTTC
CASRNDRGRNEQFF
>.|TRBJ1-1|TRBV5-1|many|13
TGCGCCAGCAGCTTGGAATGGGGGACTGAAGCTTTCTTT
CASSLEWGTEAFF
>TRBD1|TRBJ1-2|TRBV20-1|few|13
TGCAGTGCCCCGGGACAGGGGGCTTGGGGCTACACCTTC
CSAPGQGAWGYTF
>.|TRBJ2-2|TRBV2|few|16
TGTGCCAGCAGTGATAGCGAAGACGCGAACACCGGGGAGCTGTTTTTT
CASSDSEDANTGELFF
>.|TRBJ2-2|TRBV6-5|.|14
TGTGCCAGCAGTCACAACCATTTCTCCGGGGAGCTGTTTTTT
CASSHNHFSGELFF
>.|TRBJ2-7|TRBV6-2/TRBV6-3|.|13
TGTGCCAGCAGTTACTCAGGGAGCTACGAGCAGTACTTC
CASSYSGSYEQYF
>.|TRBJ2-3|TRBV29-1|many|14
TGCAGCGCCGAAGGAGCGGTCGGAACAGATACGCAGTATTTT
CSAEGAVGTDTQYF
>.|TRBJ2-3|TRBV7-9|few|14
TGTGCCAGCAGCTTAGGAGTTGACACAGATACGCAGTATTTT
CASSLGVDTDTQYF
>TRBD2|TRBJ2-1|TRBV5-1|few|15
TGCGCCAGCAGCTTGGGACGGGAGGGCCTTGATGAGCAGTTCTTC
CASSLGREGLDEQFF
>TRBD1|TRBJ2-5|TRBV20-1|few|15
TGCAGTGCTAATTCGGGACAGGCGAAAAAAGAGACCCAGTACTTC
CSANSGQAKKETQYF
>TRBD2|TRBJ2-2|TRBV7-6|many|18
TGTGCCAGCAGCTTAGCGGTTGGCCCTAGCGGGAGTCCCGGGGAGCTGTTTTTT
CASSLAVGPSGSPGELFF
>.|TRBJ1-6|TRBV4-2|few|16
TGTGCCAGCAGCCAAGATCCGGCAGGGGTTAATTCACCCCTCCACTTT
CASSQDPAGVNSPLHF
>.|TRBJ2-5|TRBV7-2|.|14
TGTGCCAGCAGTCCCGGACAGCCCCAAGAGACCCAGTACTTC
CASSPGQPQETQYF
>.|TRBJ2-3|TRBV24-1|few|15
TGTGCCACCAGTGATTTAAGGGGGAGTGGGAATACGCAGTATTTT
CATSDLRGSGNTQYF
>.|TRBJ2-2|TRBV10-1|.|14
TGCGCCAGCAGTGAGTCGTCGGGGCCCGGGGAGCTGTTTTTT
CASSESSGPGELFF
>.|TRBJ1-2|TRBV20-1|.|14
TGCAGTGCTAGTGCAGGGTCTCTATTCTATGGCTACACCTTC
CSASAGSLFYGYTF
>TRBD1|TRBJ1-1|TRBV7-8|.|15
TGTGCCAGCAGCTTTAGGGACAGTACGAACACTGAAGCTTTCTTT
CASSFRDSTNTEAFF
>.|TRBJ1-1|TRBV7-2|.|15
TGTGCCAGCAGCTTAGCGGGGACACAGAACACTGAAGCTTTCTTT
CASSLAGTQNTEAFF
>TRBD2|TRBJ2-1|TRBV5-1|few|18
TGCGCCAGCAGCTTGGTACCAGCGGGAGAGGGGTCCTACAATGAGCAGTTCTTC
CASSLVPAGEGSYNEQFF
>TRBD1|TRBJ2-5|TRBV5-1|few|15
TGCGCCAGCAGCGGATCAGACAGGGCTACGAAGACCCAGTACTTC
CASSGSDRATKTQYF
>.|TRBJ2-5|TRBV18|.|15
TGTGCCAGCTCACCTGGACAGATCCCAGGGGAGACCCAGTACTTC
CASSPGQIPGETQYF
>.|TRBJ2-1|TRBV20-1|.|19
TGCAGTGCTAGAGATTTCGGACGGGAGTATTTAGGGTCCTACAATGAGCAGTTCTTC
CSARDFGREYLGSYNEQFF
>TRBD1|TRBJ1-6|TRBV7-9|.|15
TGTGCCAGCAGCATGGACAGGGCAGCCGGTTCACCCCTCCACTTT
CASSMDRAAGSPLHF
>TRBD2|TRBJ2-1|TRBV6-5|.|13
TGTGCCAGCAGTTACTCGTCGGGGGGTGAGCAGTTCTTC
CASSYSSGGEQFF
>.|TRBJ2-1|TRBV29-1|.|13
TGCAGCGTTGCCCGGGACTCCCGACATGAGCAGTTCTTC
CSVARDSRHEQFF
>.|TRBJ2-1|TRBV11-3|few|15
TGTGCCAGCAGCTTAGGGAATCACCCTTACAATGAGCAGTTCTTC
CASSLGNHPYNEQFF
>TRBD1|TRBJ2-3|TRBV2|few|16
TGTGCCAGCAGTCCCGGGACAGGGGGAATCACAGATACGCAGTATTTT
CASSPGTGGITDTQYF
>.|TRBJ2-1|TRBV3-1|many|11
TGTGCCAGCAGCCGAAACAATGAGCAGTTCTTC
CASSRNNEQFF
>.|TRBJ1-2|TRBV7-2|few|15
TGTGCCAGCAGCCCACAGGGAGTAGCTAACTATGGCTACACCTTC
CASSPQGVANYGYTF
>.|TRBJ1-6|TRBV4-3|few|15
TGCGCCAGCAGCCAAGCACAGATGGGTAATTCACCCCTCCACTTT
CASSQAQMGNSPLHF
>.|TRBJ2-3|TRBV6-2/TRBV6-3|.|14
TGTGCCAGCAGTTACCGGGACTTCACAGATACGCAGTATTTT
CASSYRDFTDTQYF
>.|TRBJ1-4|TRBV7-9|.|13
TGTGCCAGCAGCCGTTATGAGGGGGAAAAACTGTTTTTT
CASSRYEGEKLFF
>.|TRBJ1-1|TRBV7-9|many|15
TGTGCCAGCAGCTTAGCGGGGGCCGAGAACACTGAAGCTTTCTTT
CASSLAGAENTEAFF
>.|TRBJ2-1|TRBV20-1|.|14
TGCAGTGCTACGAAAGCGACTACCTACAATGAGCAGTTCTTC
CSATKATTYNEQFF
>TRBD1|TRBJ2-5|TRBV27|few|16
TGTGCCAGCAGTCTTGGGGCAGGGGGCAAATCAGAGACCCAGTACTTC
CASSLGAGGKSETQYF
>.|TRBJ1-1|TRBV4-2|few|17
TGTGCCAGCAGCCAAGGCAGGGGCCGCGAAAGGCGCACTGAAGCTTTCTTT
CASSQGRGRERRTEAFF
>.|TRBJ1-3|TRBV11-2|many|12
TGTGCCAGCAGCCTCACCCCGAACACCATATATTTT
CASSLTPNTIYF
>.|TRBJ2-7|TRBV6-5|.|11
TGTGCCAGCAGCTCCGGCCTCGGGCAGTACTTC
CASSSGLGQYF
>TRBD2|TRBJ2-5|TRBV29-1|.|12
TGCAGCGCCCGACTAGCTCTGGAGACCCAGTACTTC
CSARLALETQYF
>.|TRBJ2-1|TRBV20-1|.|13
TGCAGTGCTAGCTGGGTTTCCTACAATGAGCAGTTCTTC
CSASWVSYNEQFF
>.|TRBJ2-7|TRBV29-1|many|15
TGCAGCGTCAAAAGCGGGGTAGGGGGCTCCTACGAGCAGTACTTC
CSVKSGVGGSYEQYF
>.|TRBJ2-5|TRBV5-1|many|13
TGCGCCAGCAGCTTGAGGGGCGGGGAGACCCAGTACTTC
CASSLRGGETQYF
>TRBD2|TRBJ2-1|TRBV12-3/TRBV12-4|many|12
TGTGCCAGCAGGGGGACCGGGACTAGTGACTTCTTC
CASRGTGTSDFF